These 20 T cell receptor beta chains were all obtained from the same sample, sequenced in a study of cytomegalovirus exposure and HLA in healthy donors (TCRdb year 2017). The protocol used for the library was the immunoSEQ multiplex PCR assay. For the multiplex PCR, a mixture combining 60 forward primers for TCR Vbeta segments and 13 reverse primers for TCR Jbeta segments was used. Held by TCRdb, this immuneACCESS table contains in-frame sequences only and omits some clones. Under half of the omission traces to an unresolved V gene where checked; the cause of the rest is unknown. The sample table records under 150,000 clones; roughly 82% of these occur just once. Of the sample, 2% to 3% falls within the top ten clones. The source material was PBMCs. These receptors were taken from a man aged 50 to 59 in good health and CMV-seronegative.

The rearrangement joins TRBV29-1 to TRBJ2-4; tentatively, D is TRBD1 (6 bases). Germline V gene data show CDR1 as SQVTM and CDR2 as ANQGSEA. The CDR3 runs 14 residues. The ends were cut back, 5 bases at V and 0 bases at J, with 11 bases in the middle. The CDR3: CSVQQGVAKNIQYF. CDR3 DNA: TGCAGCGTTCAACAGGGAGTAGCCAAAAACATTCAGTACTTC.

The DNA for the CDR3 is TGTGCCTGGAGTGGGGGACTCGACAGGGGGGGAGGAGATACGCAGTATTTT. Encoded protein: CAWSGGLDRGGGDTQYF. V gene TRBV30 combines with J gene TRBJ2-3, with 9 bases identical to TRBD1. V dropped 1 base and J dropped 5; count of bases not matched to a gene: 13. The CDR3 has 17 amino acids. The V gene's germline CDR1 is GTSNPN and CDR2 SVGIG (reference sequence).

The chain carries TRBV29-1 and TRBJ2-5; 7 bases map to TRBD2. Trimming took 5 bases from V and 3 from J; bases not matched to a gene: 3. This CDR3 spans 12 amino acids. Germline CDR1 is SQVTM and CDR2 is ANQGSEA. The CDR3 DNA follows: TGCAGCGTTAGTGGGGGGGAAGAGACCCAGTACTTC. This sequence encodes CSVSGGEETQYF.

The gene calls are TRBV5-6 and TRBJ2-7, with 10 bases that match TRBD2. This CDR3 contains 16 residues. Germline CDR1 is SGHDT and CDR2 is YYEEEE. V was clipped by 2 bases and J by 6 bases; unmatched bases: 11. CDR3 coding DNA: TGTGCCAGCAGCTTAGGGAGCGGGGGGGCCATCTTCGAGCAGTACTTC. This gives the protein CASSLGSGGAIFEQYF.

The chain uses TRBV5-1 and TRBJ2-3; D is unresolved. This CDR3 is built from 15 residues. Trimming removed 0 bases from V and 0 bases from J, with 8 bases in between. CDR1 and CDR2 from the germline V gene are SGHRS and YFSETQ. The CDR3 DNA is TGCGCCAGCAGCTTGGCCGGCAGGAGCACAGATACGCAGTATTTT. Translating gives CASSLAGRSTDTQYF.

This clone was observed a handful of times. The chain combines TRBV6-6 with TRBJ1-4; 7 bases are shared with TRBD1. The trim removed 5 bases at V and 7 bases at J, leaving 7 bases unmatched. The length of the CDR3 is 14 residues. The V gene's germline CDR1 is MNHNY and CDR2 SVGAGI (reference sequence). CDR3 nucleotides: TGTGCCAGCAGTCCTCAACAGGGGAGTGAAAAACTGTTTTTT. Residues: CASSPQQGSEKLFF.

This chain joins TRBV4-2 and TRBJ2-7, with unresolved D. The CDR3 runs 14 residues. V was shortened by 1 base and J by 2 bases, with 9 bases between the two germline ends. Germline-derived CDR1 and CDR2 are LGHNA and YNFKEQ. The CDR3 coding sequence is TGTGCCAGCAGCCAAGGTCCCCTTCCCTACGAGCAGTACTTC. It translates to CASSQGPLPYEQYF.

The CDR3 sequence: CASRFGTFTCYGYTF. As DNA, the CDR3 is TGTGCAAGTCGCTTCGGGACATTTACCTGCTATGGCTACACCTTC. V usage is TRBV12-2 and J usage is TRBJ1-2; the D call of TRBD1 is as the table states it, not checked on the DNA. TRBV12-2 is an annotated pseudogene. The CDR3 has 15 amino acids.

This rearrangement joins TRBV10-3 to TRBJ2-3, with 8 bases aligning to TRBD2. V shed 10 bases, J shed 1 base, and the junction held 10 bases outside the gene matches. The germline V gene has CDR1 ENHRY and CDR2 SYGVKD. The CDR3 is 15 residues long. Here the CDR3 reads CATLDYSGGTDTQYF. The DNA of the CDR3 is TGTGCCACTCTGGATTATAGCGGGGGCACAGATACGCAGTATTTT.

The V gene is TRBV27, the J gene TRBJ1-1; TRBD1 aligns across 11 bases. This CDR3 spans 18 amino acids. Per the germline V gene, CDR1 is MNHEY and CDR2 is SMNVEV (reference sequence). The J segment lost 1 base and the V segment lost 2 bases, leaving 9 bases of the junction unmatched. The CDR3, as DNA: TGTGCCAGCAGTTTAAGGACAGGGGGCTGGGATCGGAACACTGAAGCTTTCTTT. It yields the protein CASSLRTGGWDRNTEAFF.

The CDR3 sequence: CASSRDRATNEKLFF. The CDR3, as DNA: TGCGCCAGCAGCAGGGACAGAGCAACTAATGAAAAACTGTTTTTT. The rearrangement uses TRBV5-1 and TRBJ1-4; TRBD1 matches at 7 bases. The ends lost 4 bases at V and 0 bases at J; junction bases unmatched: 3. CDR3 length: 15 amino acids. CDR1 and CDR2 (germline): SGHRS, YFSETQ.

The chain has TRBV5-1 and TRBJ1-6; TRBD1 aligns across 7 bases. Germline values: CDR1 SGHRS, CDR2 YFSETQ. Trimming at V came to 3 bases and at J to 0 bases, leaving 6 bases not matched to a gene. This CDR3 is 17 amino acids long. This CDR3 is CASSWGTVGSYNSPLHF. The CDR3 nucleotides read TGCGCCAGCAGCTGGGGGACAGTAGGCTCCTATAATTCACCCCTCCACTTT.

This clone occurred a few times. The genes are TRBV7-3 and TRBJ2-7; maybe TRBD2 (5 bases). This CDR3 has 12 residues. Trimming shortened V by 1 base and J by 5 bases, and 6 bases separated the two germline ends. Germline V gives CDR1 SGHTA, CDR2 FQGTGA. The CDR3 here is CASSLIGDEQYF. The CDR3 coding sequence is TGTGCCAGCAGCTTAATCGGGGACGAGCAGTACTTC.

This clone has a handful of counts. The chain couples TRBV5-8 to TRBJ1-5, with 9 positions matching TRBD1. The CDR3 consists of 16 residues. CDR1 is SGHTS and CDR2 is YDEGEE in the germline V gene. V lost 2 bases to trimming and J lost 3 bases; unmatched junction nucleotides: 6. CDR3 loop: CASSLVGTGSNQPQHF. The CDR3 region has the DNA TGTGCCAGCAGCTTAGTAGGGACAGGGTCCAATCAGCCCCAGCATTTT.

The chain recombines TRBV30 with TRBJ1-3, with a tentative D call TRBD1 (5 bases). V was shortened by 8 bases and J by 4 bases, with 15 bases between the two germline ends. CDR1 is GTSNPN and CDR2 is SVGIG in the germline V gene (reference sequence). The CDR3 totals 13 residues. For the CDR3, the DNA is TGTGCCGCCTGGGAGGGGCAGGGAAACACCATATATTTT. Amino acid sequence: CAAWEGQGNTIYF.

CDR3 in amino acids: CASTGTVQETQYF. CDR3 in DNA: TGCGCCAGCACCGGTACTGTACAAGAGACCCAGTACTTC. V is TRBV10-2 and J is TRBJ2-5; D is uncertain. Germline V gives CDR1 WSHSY, CDR2 SAAADI. Trimming left V 7 bases short and J 2 bases short, with 11 bases between. CDR3 size: 13 residues.

The gene calls are TRBV11-1 and TRBJ2-7; D is possibly TRBD2 (5 bases). The V gene's germline CDR1 is SGHAT and CDR2 FQDESV (reference sequence). This CDR3 is 15 amino acids long. Trimming stripped 2 bases from V and 2 bases from J, with 13 bases between. For the CDR3, the DNA is TGTGCCAGCAGCTTACTGGGAGCAGCAACCTACGAGCAGTACTTC. This encodes CASSLLGAATYEQYF.

V usage is TRBV4-1 and J usage is TRBJ2-5; 8 bases are shared with TRBD2. Germline V gene data show CDR1 as MGHRA and CDR2 as YSYEKL. The CDR3 covers 15 residues. V shed 1 base, J shed 4 bases, and the junction held 5 bases outside the gene matches. DNA of the CDR3: TGCGCCAGCAGCCAAGCTTCGGGGGGGCGAGAGACCCAGTACTTC. Encoded protein: CASSQASGGRETQYF.

CDR3 sequence reads: CASSSTMGGGSRPYEQYF. CDR3 sequence (DNA): TGTGCCAGCAGCTCAACAATGGGGGGGGGCTCGAGACCCTACGAGCAGTACTTC. This chain joins TRBV13 and TRBJ2-7, with a possible D match to TRBD2 (7 bases). Germline values: CDR1 PRHDT, CDR2 FYEKMQ (reference sequence). V gave up 4 bases and J gave up 2 bases, with 24 bases separating them. The CDR3 has 18 residues. The entire variable domain, with the rest obtained from reference TRBV13 and TRBJ2-7, is as follows: AAGVIQSPRHLIKEKRETATLKCYPIPRHDTVYWYQQGPGQDPQFLISFYEKMQSDKGSIPDRFSAQQFSDYHSELNMSSLELGDSALYFCASSSTMGGGSRPYEQYFGPGTRLTVT.

The chain employs TRBV5-4 and TRBJ1-1, with TRBD1 identical over 7 bases. The V gene end was trimmed by 4 bases and the J gene end by 5 bases; junction bases not matched to a gene: 8. Germline assignment: CDR1 SGHNT and CDR2 YYREEE (reference sequence). The CDR3 contains 14 residues. CDR3 region: CASSPDRMRTEAFF. The DNA for the CDR3 is TGTGCCAGCAGCCCGGACAGGATGAGGACTGAAGCTTTCTTT.